Each of the 18 T cell receptor beta chains below was sequenced from the same sample in a study of naive CD8 T cells in extremely preterm neonates. Preterm samples came from extremely preterm deliveries at roughly 21-27 weeks. Study-wide results and limits: Preterm CDR3s were shorter than older groups', with fewer N additions and less trimming.

These TCRs are of unknown antigen specificity. Repertoires were generated with immunoSEQ multiplex PCR, while TCRdb's copy carries only in-frame clones and drops some. The sample has 20,000 or so clones, approximately 89% seen once. The sequenced material came from naive CD8+ T cells from cord blood. These TCRs come from a boy who was born preterm.

The chain carries TRBV5-1 and TRBJ2-7, with 10 positions matching TRBD2. This CDR3 contains 13 residues. The germline CDR1 and CDR2 sequences are SGHRS and YFSETQ. With 2 bases clipped from V and 5 bases from J, the junction kept 1 base outside the gene matches. The CDR3 DNA reads TGCGCCAGCAGCTTTGGACTAGCGGACGAGCAGTACTTC. Translating gives CASSFGLADEQYF.

This clone has just one count. The chain combines TRBV29-1 with TRBJ1-2, with no clear D. Germline values: CDR1 SQVTM, CDR2 ANQGSEA. This CDR3 is built from 12 residues. Between the trimmed V and J ends, which lost 3 bases and 1 base, there was a span of 6 bases. CDR3 sequence (DNA): TGCAGCGTTGATGACTTTAACTATGGCTACACCTTC. It encodes CSVDDFNYGYTF.

This clone was seen only once. The same CDR3 also results from other DNA sequences found in this sample. The genes are TRBV9 and TRBJ2-2; no firm D call. V was cut by 4 bases and J by 2 bases, with 3 bases left in between. The CDR3 is made up of 12 amino acids. Germline loops: CDR1 SGDLS, CDR2 YYNGEE. The CDR3 DNA reads as TGTGCCAGCAGCCAAAACACCGGGGAGCTGTTTTTT. Amino acid sequence: CASSQNTGELFF.

The chain joins TRBV13 to TRBJ2-5, with unresolved D. The V and J ends lost 1 base and 1 base respectively, with 10 bases between them. Germline CDR1 and CDR2: PRHDT and FYEKMQ (reference sequence). The CDR3 has 15 residues. CDR3 sequence reads: CASSLALGSQETQYF. The CDR3 bases are TGTGCCAGCAGCTTAGCCCTCGGCTCCCAAGAGACCCAGTACTTC.

A few counts support this clone. This rearrangement joins TRBV30 to TRBJ1-6; the match to TRBD1 covers 7 bases. This CDR3 region has 12 residues. Germline V gene lookup returns CDR1 GTSNPN and CDR2 SVGIG (reference sequence). V shed 3 bases and J 7 bases; nucleotides not matched to a gene: 0. Here the CDR3 DNA reads TGTGCCTGGAGGACAGGGAATTCACCCCTCCACTTT. It translates to CAWRTGNSPLHF.

For this clone: The junction shows a germline mismatch at one end, possibly a read error. Other DNA sequences of this sample code for an identical CDR3. The chain couples TRBV11-1 to TRBJ2-7, with 9 bases identical to TRBD1. The CDR3 has 14 residues. Germline V CDR1 and CDR2: SGHAT, FQDESV (reference sequence). The CDR3 DNA is TGTGCCAGCAGCTTAGACAGGGGGCCCTACGAGCAATACTTC. Encoded protein: CASSLDRGPYEQYF.

The rearrangement links TRBV10-3 to TRBJ2-7, with 7 bases matching TRBD1. CDR3 size: 12 residues. V was pared by 8 bases and J by 3 bases, with 4 bases of the junction left unmatched. Per germline, CDR1 ENHRY and CDR2 SYGVKD. The CDR3 reads CAIRDSVYEQYF. DNA for the CDR3: TGTGCCATCCGGGACAGTGTCTACGAGCAGTACTTC.

V is TRBV9 and J is TRBJ1-1; D is undetermined. Germline CDR1 SGDLS, CDR2 YYNGEE. The CDR3 consists of 13 residues. V lost 0 bases and J lost 7, with 10 bases in between. CDR3: CASSVALDDEAFF. The CDR3 DNA is TGTGCCAGCAGCGTAGCTCTGGACGATGAAGCTTTCTTT.

The chain recombines TRBV19 with TRBJ2-7; maybe TRBD2 (6 bases). V gave up 9 bases and J gave up 3 bases, with 9 bases separating them. CDR3 length: 11 residues. The germline V gene has CDR1 LNHDA and CDR2 SQIVND (reference sequence). The CDR3, as DNA: TGTGCCAGCTCGGAGGGCTACGAGCAGTACTTC. Protein: CASSEGYEQYF.

The chain recombines TRBV19 with TRBJ1-2; D is possibly TRBD1 (5 bases). The CDR3 totals 13 residues. Trimming stripped 10 bases from V and 4 bases from J, with 16 bases between. Germline V lookup: CDR1 LNHDA, CDR2 SQIVND (reference sequence). The CDR3 region is CATKPGGTYGYTF. CDR3 sequence (DNA): TGTGCCACTAAACCCGGGGGAACCTATGGCTACACCTTC.

This chain connects TRBV27 to TRBJ2-7; a possible D gene is TRBD2 (5 bases). V was shortened by 4 bases and J by 7 bases, with 11 bases between the two germline ends. CDR1 MNHEY and CDR2 SMNVEV come from the germline V gene (reference sequence). The CDR3 totals 12 residues. CDR3 amino acids: CASSSGRREQYF. Here the CDR3 DNA reads TGTGCCAGCAGTTCTGGGAGAAGGGAGCAGTACTTC.

The V and J genes are TRBV10-3 and TRBJ2-7; 7 positions agree with TRBD2. The CDR3 consists of 13 residues. The germline V gene encodes CDR1 ENHRY and CDR2 SYGVKD. Trimming removed 4 bases from V and 3 bases from J; junction bases left unmatched: 3. The DNA of the CDR3 is TGTGCCATCAGTGCCCGGGACTACTACGAGCAGTACTTC. Residues: CAISARDYYEQYF.

V gene TRBV10-3 combines with J gene TRBJ1-6, with no clear D. Germline loops: CDR1 ENHRY, CDR2 SYGVKD. This CDR3 has 15 residues. Trimming shortened V by 0 bases and J by 0 bases, and 3 bases separated the two germline ends. The CDR3 loop reads CAISESGSYNSPLHF. In DNA form, the CDR3 reads TGTGCCATCAGTGAGTCGGGCTCCTATAATTCACCCCTCCACTTT.

This clone was counted a single time. The chain uses TRBV10-3 and TRBJ2-7; no clear D gene. Trimming removed 10 bases from V and 2 bases from J, with 3 bases in between. The germline gives CDR1 ENHRY, CDR2 SYGVKD. The CDR3 length is 9 residues. The CDR3 here is CATTYEQYF. The CDR3, as DNA: TGTGCCACCACCTACGAGCAGTACTTC.

V and J are TRBV27 and TRBJ1-1, with 7 nucleotides matching TRBD1. The V and J ends lost 3 bases and 7 bases, in that order; junction bases with no gene match: 2. Germline lookup yields CDR1 MNHEY and CDR2 SMNVEV (reference sequence). The CDR3 spans 12 residues. DNA of the CDR3: TGTGCCAGCAGTTTCGCAGGGGGTGAAGCTTTCTTT. Translation: CASSFAGGEAFF.

The rearrangement uses TRBV5-6 and TRBJ2-2, with a tentative D call TRBD1 (5 bases). The CDR3 runs 13 residues. Germline V CDR1 and CDR2: SGHDT, YYEEEE. V shed 0 bases and J shed 6 bases, with 6 bases lying between them. The chain's CDR3 is CASSLEGSGELFF. CDR3 coding DNA: TGTGCCAGCAGCTTGGAGGGGTCCGGGGAGCTGTTTTTT.

The chain is built from TRBV29-1 and TRBJ2-4, with D perhaps matching TRBD1 (5 bases). The ends were cut back, 2 bases at V and 1 base at J, with 6 bases in the middle. There are 13 residues in the CDR3. Germline CDR1 reads SQVTM; CDR2 reads ANQGSEA. The CDR3 DNA reads as TGCAGCGTTGAAAACAGGGCCAAAAACATTCAGTACTTC. It specifies CSVENRAKNIQYF. Looking up the rest from reference TRBV29-1 and TRBJ2-4 gives the full variable domain: SAVISQKPSRDICQRGTSLTIQCQVDSQVTMMFWYRQQPGQSLTLIATANQGSEATYESGFVIDKFPISRPNLTFSTLTVSNMSPEDSSIYLCSVENRAKNIQYFGAGTRLSVL.

The V call is TRBV5-1, the J call TRBJ1-2; no reliable D call. The CDR3 sequence is 10 residues long. From germline, CDR1 is SGHRS and CDR2 YFSETQ. Deletions cut 0 bases from V and 8 bases from J, with 2 bases between. The CDR3 DNA sequence: TGCGCCAGCAGCTTGGGGGGCTACACCTTC. Translation gives CASSLGGYTF.